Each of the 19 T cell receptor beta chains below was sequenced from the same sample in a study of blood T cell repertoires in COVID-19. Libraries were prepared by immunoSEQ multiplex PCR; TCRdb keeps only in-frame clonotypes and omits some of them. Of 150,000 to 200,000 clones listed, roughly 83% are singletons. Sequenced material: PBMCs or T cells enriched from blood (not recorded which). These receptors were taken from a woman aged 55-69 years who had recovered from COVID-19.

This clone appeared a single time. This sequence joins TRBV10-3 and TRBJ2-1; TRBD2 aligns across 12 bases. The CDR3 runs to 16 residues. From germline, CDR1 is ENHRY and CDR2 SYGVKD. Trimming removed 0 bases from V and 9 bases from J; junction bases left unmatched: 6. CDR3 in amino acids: CAISESTSGRNIEQFF. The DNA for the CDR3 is TGTGCCATCAGTGAGTCAACTAGCGGGAGGAATATTGAGCAGTTCTTC.

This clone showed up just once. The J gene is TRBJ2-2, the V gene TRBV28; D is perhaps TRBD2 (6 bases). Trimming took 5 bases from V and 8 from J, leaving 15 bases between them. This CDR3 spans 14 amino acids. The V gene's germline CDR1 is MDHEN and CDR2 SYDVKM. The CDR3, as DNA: TGTGCCAGCAGTCCATCCGGCGGGGAGGGGGAGCTGTTTTTT. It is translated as CASSPSGGEGELFF.

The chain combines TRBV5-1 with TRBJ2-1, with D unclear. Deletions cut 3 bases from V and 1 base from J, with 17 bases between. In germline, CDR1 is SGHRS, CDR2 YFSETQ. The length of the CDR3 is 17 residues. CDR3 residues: CASSSLALGSSYNEQFF. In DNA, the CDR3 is TGCGCCAGCAGCTCCTTGGCCCTAGGTAGTTCCTACAATGAGCAGTTCTTC.

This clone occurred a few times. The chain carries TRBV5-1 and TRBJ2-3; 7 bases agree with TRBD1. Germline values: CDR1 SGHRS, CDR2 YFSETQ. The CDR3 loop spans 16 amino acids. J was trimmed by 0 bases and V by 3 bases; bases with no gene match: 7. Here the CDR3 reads CASSSRQGPSTDTQYF. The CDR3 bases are TGCGCCAGCAGCTCAAGACAGGGCCCTAGCACAGATACGCAGTATTTT. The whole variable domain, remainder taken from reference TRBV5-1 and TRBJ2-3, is KAGVTQTPRYLIKTRGQQVTLSCSPISGHRSVSWYQQTPGQGLQFLFEYFSETQRNKGNFPGRFSGRQFSNSRSEMNVSTLELGDSALYLCASSSRQGPSTDTQYFGPGTRLTVL.

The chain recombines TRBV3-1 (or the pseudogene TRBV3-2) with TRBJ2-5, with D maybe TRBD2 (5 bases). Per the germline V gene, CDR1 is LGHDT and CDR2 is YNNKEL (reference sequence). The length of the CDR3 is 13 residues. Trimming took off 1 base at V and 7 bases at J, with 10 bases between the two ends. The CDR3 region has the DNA TGTGCCAGCAGCCAAGGGACTTTCGGGACCCAGTACTTC. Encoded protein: CASSQGTFGTQYF.

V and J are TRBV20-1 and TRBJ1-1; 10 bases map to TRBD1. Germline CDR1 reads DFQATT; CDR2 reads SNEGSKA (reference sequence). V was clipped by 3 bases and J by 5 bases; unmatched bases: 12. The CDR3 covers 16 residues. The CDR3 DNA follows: TGCAGTGCTAGTAGCCGGGACAGGGGTTGGGGGACTGAAGCTTTCTTT. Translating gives CSASSRDRGWGTEAFF.

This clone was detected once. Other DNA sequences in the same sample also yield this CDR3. CDR3 bases: TGTGCCAGCAGTTTAGAGGGCTACGAGCAGTACTTC. This translates into CASSLEGYEQYF. The rearrangement links TRBV28 to TRBJ2-7; D possibly corresponds to TRBD2 (5 bases). V dropped 2 bases and J dropped 3 bases, with 5 bases sitting between them. Looked up from germline, CDR1 is MDHEN and CDR2 is SYDVKM. The CDR3 spans 12 residues.

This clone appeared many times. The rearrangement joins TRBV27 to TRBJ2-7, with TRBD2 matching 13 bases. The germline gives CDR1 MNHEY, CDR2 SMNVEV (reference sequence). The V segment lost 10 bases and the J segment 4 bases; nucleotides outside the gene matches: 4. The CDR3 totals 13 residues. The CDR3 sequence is CANGTSGVYEQYF. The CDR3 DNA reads TGTGCCAACGGGACTAGCGGGGTGTACGAGCAGTACTTC.

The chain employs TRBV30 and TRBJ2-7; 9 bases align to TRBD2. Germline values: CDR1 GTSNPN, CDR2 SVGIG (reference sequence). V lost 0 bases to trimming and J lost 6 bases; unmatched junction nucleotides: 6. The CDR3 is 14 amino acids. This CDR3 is CAWSVPAGGREQYF. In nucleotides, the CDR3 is TGTGCCTGGAGTGTACCAGCGGGAGGACGCGAGCAGTACTTC.

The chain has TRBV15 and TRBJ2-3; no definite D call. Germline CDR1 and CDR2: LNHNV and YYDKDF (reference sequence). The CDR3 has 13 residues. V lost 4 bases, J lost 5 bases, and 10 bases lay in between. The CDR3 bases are TGTGCCACCAGCACTAGTCCGGGAGATACGCAGTATTTT. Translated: CATSTSPGDTQYF.

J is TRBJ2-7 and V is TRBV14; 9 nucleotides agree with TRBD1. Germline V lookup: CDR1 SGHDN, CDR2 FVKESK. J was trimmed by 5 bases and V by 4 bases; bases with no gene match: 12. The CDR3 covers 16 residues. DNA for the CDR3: TGTGCCAGCAGCCTCATGTCGGGACAGGGTCCCCACGAGCAGTACTTC. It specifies CASSLMSGQGPHEQYF.

CDR3 amino acids: CASRGGREEKLFF. As DNA, the CDR3 is TGTGCCAGCAGAGGAGGACGAGAAGAAAAACTGTTTTTT. This chain uses TRBV2 with TRBJ1-4; no firm D call. The CDR3 runs 13 residues. V lost 6 bases and J 8 bases, leaving 13 bases between the germline ends. Per the germline V gene, CDR1 is SNHLY and CDR2 is FYNNEI.

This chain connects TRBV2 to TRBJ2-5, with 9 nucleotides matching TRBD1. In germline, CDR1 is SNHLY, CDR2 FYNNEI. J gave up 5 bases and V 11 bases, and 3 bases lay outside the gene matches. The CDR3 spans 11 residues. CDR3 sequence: CAGTGIETQYF. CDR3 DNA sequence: TGTGCCGGGACAGGGATCGAGACCCAGTACTTC.

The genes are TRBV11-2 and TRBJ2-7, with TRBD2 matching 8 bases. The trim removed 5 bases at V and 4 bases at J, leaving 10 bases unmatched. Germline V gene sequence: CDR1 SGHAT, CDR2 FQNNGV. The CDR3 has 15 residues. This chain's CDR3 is CASSATASGFYEQYF. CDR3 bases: TGTGCCAGCAGCGCGACGGCTAGCGGGTTTTACGAGCAGTACTTC.

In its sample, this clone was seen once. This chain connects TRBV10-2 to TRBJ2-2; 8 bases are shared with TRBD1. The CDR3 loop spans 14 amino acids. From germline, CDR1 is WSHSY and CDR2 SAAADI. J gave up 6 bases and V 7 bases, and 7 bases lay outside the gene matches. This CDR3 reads CASINRGYAGELFF. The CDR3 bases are TGCGCCAGCATTAACAGGGGGTACGCCGGGGAGCTGTTTTTT.

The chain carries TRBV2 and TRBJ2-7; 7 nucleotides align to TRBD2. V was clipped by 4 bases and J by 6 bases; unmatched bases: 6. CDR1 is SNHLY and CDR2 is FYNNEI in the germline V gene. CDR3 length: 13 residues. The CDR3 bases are TGTGCCAGCAGTGGGTCGGGCGGGGGCGAGCAGTACTTC. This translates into CASSGSGGGEQYF.

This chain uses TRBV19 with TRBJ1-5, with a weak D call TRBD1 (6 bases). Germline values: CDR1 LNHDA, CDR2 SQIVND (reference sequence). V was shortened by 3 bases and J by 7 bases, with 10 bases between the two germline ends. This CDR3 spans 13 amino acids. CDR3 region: CASSMGRGQPQHF. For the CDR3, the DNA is TGTGCCAGTAGTATGGGCAGGGGACAGCCCCAGCATTTT.

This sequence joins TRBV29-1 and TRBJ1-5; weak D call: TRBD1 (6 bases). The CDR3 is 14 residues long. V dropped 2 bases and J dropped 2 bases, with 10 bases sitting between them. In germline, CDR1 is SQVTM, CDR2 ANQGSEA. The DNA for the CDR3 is TGCAGCGTTGAAAGGACAGACCGCAATCAGCCCCAGCATTTT. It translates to CSVERTDRNQPQHF.

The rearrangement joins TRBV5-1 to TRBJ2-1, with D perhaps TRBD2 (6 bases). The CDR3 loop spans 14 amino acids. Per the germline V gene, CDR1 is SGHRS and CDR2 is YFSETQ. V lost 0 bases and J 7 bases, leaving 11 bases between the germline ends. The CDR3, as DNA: TGCGCCAGCAGCTTGGCCGGCCTAGCGAATGAGCAGTTCTTC. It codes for CASSLAGLANEQFF.